This TCR beta chain appears in the sequencing data of a study of naive and memory T cell subsets. Looked up from germline, CDR1 is LGHNT and CDR2 is FRNRAP. V lost 2 bases and J lost 7; bases outside the gene matches: 11. This CDR3 has 16 residues. The SP2 primer and nested alpha and beta constant region primers amplified ligated cDNA in four rounds. In TCRdb, the UMI-ligation and nested PCR reads were re-called with MiXCR into one record per CDR3 protein. The sample shows around 33,000 distinct CDR3 sequences, 6.5% to 8% of them seen only once. This clonotype occurred many times. Treatment of the sample: skin biopsy from PPD injection site in Mantoux-positive individual. TCR cDNA received a 3' ligated oligonucleotide that carried a UMI.

This clonotype was obtained from an adult in good health. The input for sequencing was skin, taken from a tuberculin skin test site. This chain links TRBV12-5 with TRBJ2-1; TRBD1 matches at 7 bases. The CDR3 DNA sequence: TGTGCTAGTGGTTTGCCCCCGGACAGGATAGGGAATGAGCAGTTCTTC. Protein sequence: CASGLPPDRIGNEQFF.